This TCR beta chain was sequenced in a study of blood T cell repertoires in COVID-19. Study summary: The samples span acute and convalescent COVID-19 from the United States, Italy and Spain.

The ends were cut back, 7 bases at V and 3 bases at J, with 9 bases in the middle. This CDR3 has 13 residues. Germline V gene lookup returns CDR1 SGHAT and CDR2 FQNNGV. Here immunoSEQ multiplex PCR was the method, and the copy in TCRdb shows in-frame clones only, minus some. Here the sample spans about 64,000 clones, roughly 75% being singletons. The specimen was peripheral blood. The genes are TRBV11-2 and TRBJ2-2; possible D gene TRBD2, 5 bases. This clonotype was obtained from a man between 60 and 75 years old with COVID-19, enrolled during active disease. CDR3 in DNA: TGTGCCAGCATTGGACTGTACACCGGGGAGCTGTTTTTT. This gives the protein CASIGLYTGELFF.